This T cell receptor beta chain was identified during a study of cytomegalovirus exposure and HLA in healthy donors. Whole-study findings and limits: In the analysis, some V segments, TRBV6-2 and TRBV6-3 included, were excluded as indistinguishable. A prior analysis recorded that most TCR beta V segments were productive about 87% or about 30% of the time.

These donors counted as nominally healthy when sampled, but unrecorded immune exposures were likely. Comment on this clone: Its specificity is not known.

V dropped 4 bases and J dropped 0 bases, with 7 bases sitting between them. The CDR3 runs to 13 residues. From germline, CDR1 is MDHEN and CDR2 SYDVKM. Primers included in the PCR were 60 Vbeta and 13 Jbeta primers. The assay was immunoSEQ multiplex PCR, and TCRdb's table has in-frame clones only and misses some. Here the sample spans about 160,000 clones, over 80% being singletons. The rearrangement joins TRBV28 to TRBJ2-7; D unclear. The sequencing input was PBMCs. The sequence was collected from a woman under 30 in good health and CMV-seronegative. The CDR3 DNA follows: TGTGCCAGCAGTTCGGGTTCCTCCTACGAGCAGTACTTC. Amino acids: CASSSGSSYEQYF.